This T cell receptor (beta chain) was captured by sequencing in a study of shared clonotypes between healthy human individuals. Sorted-subset replicate PCRs used roughly 220 ng DNA, approximately 27,000 T cell genomes. The protocol was immunoSEQ multiplex PCR, while the TCRdb copy is restricted to in-frame clones and leaves out a portion. The sample includes about 2.2 million clones, 85% to 95% seen only once; the top ten take roughly 1.8%. CD45RO-negative, CCR7-selected cells formed the naive CD8 fraction, which excluded terminally differentiated effector memory CD45RA+ cells. Study results and limitations: Richness estimates generally favored naive over memory subsets.

On this clone: Its specificity is not known.

V was clipped by 1 base and J by 6 bases, with 10 bases between them. This CDR3 has 14 amino acids. Germline V gene sequence: CDR1 SEHNR, CDR2 FQNEAQ (reference sequence). The TCR sequence derives from a man aged 18 to 35 in good health. Some clones in this sample may be carry-over from other donors' samples. The chain carries TRBV7-9 and TRBJ2-4; the D is unclear. The material sequenced was naive CD8+ T cells from PBMCs. The CDR3 region is CASSLGAARNIQYF. CDR3 in DNA: TGTGCCAGCAGCTTAGGGGCCGCACGAAACATTCAGTACTTC.